This is a list of T cell receptor beta chains from one sample in a study of radiation and T cells in renal cell carcinoma. Only in-frame clones appear in the TCRdb table, and some are missing; sequencing was by immunoSEQ multiplex PCR. The data contain over 90,000 clones, around 83% of them singletons. The specimen was blood, collected from a patient whose treatment included radiotherapy and nephrectomy. These receptors came from a man aged 55 to 70 with renal cell carcinoma. The CDR3 runs from the conserved cysteine through the conserved F or W. A D gene is named only where the DNA matches it firmly. Clone size is not always given. Where it is, it says once, few, many or a class for expanded clones.

j_gene: TRBJ2-7; d_gene: NA; abundance: NA; v_gene: TRBV6-1; CDR3aa: CASSESYEQYF; CDR3nt: TGTGCCAGCAGTGAATCCTACGAGCAGTACTTC
j_gene: TRBJ1-2; d_gene: NA; abundance: NA; v_gene: TRBV7-6; CDR3aa: CASRPGSNYGYTF; CDR3nt: TGTGCCAGCAGGCCAGGGTCTAACTATGGCTACACCTTC
j_gene: TRBJ1-5; d_gene: NA; abundance: once; v_gene: TRBV6-6; CDR3aa: CASSRGQLNQPQHF; CDR3nt: TGTGCCAGCAGCCGCGGACAGCTCAATCAGCCCCAGCATTTT
j_gene: TRBJ2-3; d_gene: TRBD1; abundance: NA; v_gene: TRBV5-1; CDR3aa: CASSVNPRTGGGDTQYF; CDR3nt: TGCGCCAGCAGCGTGAACCCCCGGACAGGTGGGGGAGATACGCAGTATTTT
j_gene: TRBJ1-4; d_gene: NA; abundance: NA; v_gene: TRBV28; CDR3aa: CASSPLPSNEKLFF; CDR3nt: TGTGCCAGCAGTCCCCTCCCCAGTAATGAAAAACTGTTTTTT
j_gene: TRBJ2-3; d_gene: NA; abundance: NA; v_gene: TRBV18; CDR3aa: CASSPSHQASDTQYF; CDR3nt: TGTGCCAGCTCACCTTCACATCAGGCATCAGATACGCAGTATTTT
j_gene: TRBJ2-5; d_gene: TRBD2; abundance: NA; v_gene: TRBV19; CDR3aa: CASSPKRGLAGAQNQETQYF; CDR3nt: TGTGCCAGTAGTCCCAAACGGGGACTAGCGGGAGCCCAGAACCAAGAGACCCAGTACTTC
j_gene: TRBJ2-5; d_gene: NA; abundance: once; v_gene: TRBV5-1; CDR3aa: CASSLFGEFRETQYF; CDR3nt: TGCGCCAGCAGCTTGTTCGGGGAATTCAGGGAGACCCAGTACTTC
j_gene: TRBJ2-1; d_gene: TRBD2; abundance: NA; v_gene: TRBV27; CDR3aa: CASSLRTSGISYNEQFF; CDR3nt: TGTGCCAGCAGTTTAAGGACTAGCGGGATCTCCTACAATGAGCAGTTCTTC
j_gene: TRBJ1-1; d_gene: TRBD1; abundance: once; v_gene: TRBV6-5; CDR3aa: CATYRGRTEAFF; CDR3nt: TGTGCCACCTACAGGGGACGGACTGAAGCTTTCTTT
j_gene: TRBJ1-1; d_gene: NA; abundance: NA; v_gene: TRBV6-1; CDR3aa: CASSEIGVGTEAFF; CDR3nt: TGTGCCAGCAGTGAAATTGGGGTAGGGACAGAAGCTTTCTTT
j_gene: TRBJ2-1; d_gene: TRBD2; abundance: NA; v_gene: TRBV29-1; CDR3aa: CSDRLAGAYNEQFF; CDR3nt: TGCAGCGATAGACTAGCGGGCGCCTACAATGAGCAGTTCTTC
j_gene: TRBJ2-2; d_gene: TRBD2; abundance: NA; v_gene: TRBV5-8; CDR3aa: CASSVAGGVGGELFF; CDR3nt: TGTGCCAGCAGCGTAGCGGGAGGAGTCGGCGGGGAGCTGTTTTTT
j_gene: TRBJ2-2; d_gene: NA; abundance: NA; v_gene: TRBV19; CDR3aa: CASSMTITGELFF; CDR3nt: TGTGCCAGTAGTATGACCATCACCGGGGAGCTGTTTTTT
j_gene: TRBJ2-6; d_gene: NA; abundance: NA; v_gene: TRBV15; CDR3aa: CATSRFGQTVSGANVLTF; CDR3nt: TGTGCCACCAGCAGATTCGGACAGACGGTCTCTGGGGCCAACGTCCTGACTTTC
j_gene: TRBJ2-1; d_gene: TRBD1; abundance: NA; v_gene: TRBV29-1; CDR3aa: CSVDTGTASYNEQFF; CDR3nt: TGCAGCGTTGACACGGGGACAGCCTCCTACAATGAGCAGTTCTTC
j_gene: TRBJ2-5; d_gene: NA; abundance: NA; v_gene: TRBV2; CDR3aa: CASSLERGPTETQYF; CDR3nt: TGTGCCAGCAGTTTAGAGAGAGGGCCTACGGAGACCCAGTACTTC
j_gene: TRBJ2-3; d_gene: TRBD2; abundance: NA; v_gene: TRBV4-1; CDR3aa: CASSQREGADTQYF; CDR3nt: TGCGCCAGCAGTCAGCGGGAGGGTGCAGATACGCAGTATTTT
j_gene: TRBJ2-7; d_gene: NA; abundance: NA; v_gene: TRBV14; CDR3aa: CASSQPGRYEQYF; CDR3nt: TGTGCCAGCAGCCAACCTGGGAGGTACGAGCAGTACTTC
j_gene: TRBJ1-1; d_gene: NA; abundance: NA; v_gene: TRBV5-4; CDR3aa: CASSLGSGTRAMNTEAFF; CDR3nt: TGTGCCAGCAGCTTGGGCTCCGGGACGCGGGCCATGAACACTGAAGCTTTCTTT
j_gene: TRBJ2-7; d_gene: NA; abundance: NA; v_gene: TRBV5-4; CDR3aa: CASSPGSSASPSYEQYF; CDR3nt: TGTGCCAGCAGCCCTGGCTCTAGCGCTTCCCCTTCCTACGAGCAGTACTTC
j_gene: TRBJ2-2; d_gene: NA; abundance: NA; v_gene: TRBV14; CDR3aa: CASSQARAGELFF; CDR3nt: TGTGCCAGCAGCCAAGCTCGGGCCGGGGAGCTGTTTTTT
j_gene: TRBJ2-5; d_gene: TRBD2; abundance: NA; v_gene: TRBV4-1; CDR3aa: CASSQGTSARRETQYF; CDR3nt: TGCGCCAGCAGCCAGGGGACTAGCGCGCGACGAGAGACCCAGTACTTC
j_gene: TRBJ1-3; d_gene: TRBD1; abundance: NA; v_gene: TRBV11-2; CDR3aa: CASSLLRWTGLSSGNTIYF; CDR3nt: TGTGCCAGCAGCCTCCTTCGATGGACAGGGCTGAGCTCTGGAAACACCATATATTTT
j_gene: TRBJ2-1; d_gene: TRBD2; abundance: NA; v_gene: TRBV5-6; CDR3aa: CASSSLAGPNNEQFF; CDR3nt: TGTGCCAGCAGCTCCTTAGCGGGACCTAACAATGAGCAGTTCTTC
j_gene: TRBJ2-2; d_gene: NA; abundance: NA; v_gene: TRBV2; CDR3aa: CASRENTGELFF; CDR3nt: TGTGCCAGCAGGGAAAACACCGGGGAGCTGTTTTTT
j_gene: TRBJ1-1; d_gene: TRBD1; abundance: NA; v_gene: TRBV5-6; CDR3aa: CASSDPGGPKAFF; CDR3nt: TGTGCCAGCAGCGACCCAGGGGGACCGAAAGCTTTCTTT
j_gene: TRBJ2-1; d_gene: TRBD1; abundance: NA; v_gene: TRBV10-1; CDR3aa: CASSDRGLASNEQFF; CDR3nt: TGCGCCAGCAGTGACAGGGGGCTGGCCTCCAATGAGCAGTTCTTC
j_gene: TRBJ2-2; d_gene: NA; abundance: NA; v_gene: TRBV10-1; CDR3aa: CASRSAAGELFF; CDR3nt: TGCGCCAGCAGGTCAGCGGCCGGGGAGCTGTTTTTT
j_gene: TRBJ1-5; d_gene: NA; abundance: NA; v_gene: TRBV6-1; CDR3aa: CASRENTGIVAQHF; CDR3nt: TGTGCCAGCAGGGAAAATACAGGGATCGTGGCCCAGCATTTT
j_gene: TRBJ1-5; d_gene: NA; abundance: NA; v_gene: TRBV7-9; CDR3aa: CASRKGNQPQHF; CDR3nt: TGTGCCAGCAGGAAGGGGAACCAGCCCCAGCATTTT
j_gene: TRBJ2-5; d_gene: TRBD2; abundance: NA; v_gene: TRBV15; CDR3aa: CATSRDGAGGKETQYF; CDR3nt: TGTGCCACCAGCAGAGATGGGGCGGGAGGCAAAGAGACCCAGTACTTC
j_gene: TRBJ1-1; d_gene: NA; abundance: NA; v_gene: TRBV27; CDR3aa: CASGLWRHTEAFF; CDR3nt: TGTGCCAGTGGGCTTTGGAGGCACACTGAAGCTTTCTTT
j_gene: TRBJ2-4; d_gene: NA; abundance: NA; v_gene: TRBV5-4; CDR3aa: CASSLGDAKNIQYF; CDR3nt: TGTGCCAGCAGCTTGGGCGATGCCAAAAACATTCAGTACTTC
j_gene: TRBJ2-2; d_gene: NA; abundance: NA; v_gene: TRBV11-2; CDR3aa: CASGRLAGELFF; CDR3nt: TGTGCCAGCGGAAGACTAGCCGGGGAGCTGTTTTTT
j_gene: TRBJ2-7; d_gene: TRBD1; abundance: once; v_gene: TRBV28; CDR3aa: CASSSTGTEDYEQYF; CDR3nt: TGTGCCAGCAGTTCTACCGGGACAGAAGACTACGAGCAGTACTTC
j_gene: TRBJ2-1; d_gene: NA; abundance: NA; v_gene: TRBV5-1; CDR3aa: CASSLQGLADNEQFF; CDR3nt: TGCGCCAGCAGCCTACAGGGGCTAGCGGACAATGAGCAGTTCTTC
j_gene: TRBJ2-1; d_gene: NA; abundance: NA; v_gene: TRBV5-1; CDR3aa: CASSIRDTQVGEQFF; CDR3nt: TGCGCCAGCAGCATCCGGGACACCCAAGTAGGTGAGCAGTTCTTC
j_gene: TRBJ2-1; d_gene: NA; abundance: NA; v_gene: TRBV10-1; CDR3aa: CASSAAYSYNEQFF; CDR3nt: TGCGCCAGCAGTGCTGCGTATTCCTACAATGAGCAGTTCTTC
j_gene: TRBJ2-1; d_gene: NA; abundance: once; v_gene: TRBV4-2; CDR3aa: CASSQQSREHEQFF; CDR3nt: TGTGCCAGCAGCCAACAATCGCGGGAACATGAGCAGTTCTTC
j_gene: TRBJ2-1; d_gene: TRBD2; abundance: NA; v_gene: TRBV27; CDR3aa: CASSSGLAVYNEQFF; CDR3nt: TGTGCCAGCAGTTCCGGACTAGCGGTCTACAATGAGCAGTTCTTC
j_gene: TRBJ2-1; d_gene: TRBD2; abundance: NA; v_gene: TRBV7-8; CDR3aa: CASSLRLARAGYNEQFF; CDR3nt: TGTGCCAGCAGCCTTCGACTAGCGCGAGCTGGTTACAATGAGCAGTTCTTC
j_gene: TRBJ2-7; d_gene: TRBD2; abundance: few; v_gene: TRBV4-1; CDR3aa: CASSQDLGASGSPRGYEQYF; CDR3nt: TGCGCCAGCAGCCAAGATTTGGGGGCTAGCGGGAGCCCCCGGGGCTACGAGCAGTACTTC
j_gene: TRBJ2-7; d_gene: TRBD1; abundance: NA; v_gene: TRBV27; CDR3aa: CASSLQGADEQYF; CDR3nt: TGTGCCAGCAGTTTACAGGGGGCGGACGAGCAGTACTTC
j_gene: TRBJ2-1; d_gene: NA; abundance: NA; v_gene: TRBV5-1; CDR3aa: CASGGEGEREFF; CDR3nt: TGCGCCAGCGGGGGAGAGGGGGAGCGGGAGTTCTTC
j_gene: TRBJ2-7; d_gene: NA; abundance: NA; v_gene: TRBV6-6; CDR3aa: CASSYSNGGEQYF; CDR3nt: TGTGCCAGCAGTTACTCGAATGGGGGCGAGCAGTACTTC
j_gene: TRBJ2-3; d_gene: TRBD2; abundance: NA; v_gene: TRBV5-1; CDR3aa: CASSPGIAGVIPDTQYF; CDR3nt: TGCGCCAGCAGCCCCGGGATAGCGGGAGTGATTCCAGATACGCAGTATTTT
j_gene: TRBJ1-5; d_gene: NA; abundance: NA; v_gene: TRBV7-2; CDR3aa: CASSWDPNQPQHF; CDR3nt: TGTGCCAGCAGCTGGGACCCGAATCAGCCCCAGCATTTT
j_gene: TRBJ2-7; d_gene: TRBD1; abundance: NA; v_gene: TRBV7-2; CDR3aa: CASSRRQGSGEQYF; CDR3nt: TGTGCCAGCAGCCGGAGACAGGGGTCGGGCGAGCAGTACTTC
j_gene: TRBJ2-7; d_gene: NA; abundance: NA; v_gene: TRBV7-2; CDR3aa: CASSTSTGTRKNQYF; CDR3nt: TGTGCCAGCAGCACATCGACCGGGACAAGGAAGAATCAGTACTTC
j_gene: TRBJ2-7; d_gene: NA; abundance: once; v_gene: TRBV5-4; CDR3aa: CASSREWGEQYF; CDR3nt: TGTGCCAGCAGCCGCGAGTGGGGGGAGCAGTACTTC
j_gene: TRBJ1-5; d_gene: NA; abundance: NA; v_gene: TRBV7-2; CDR3aa: CASSPYRNQPQHF; CDR3nt: TGTGCCAGCAGCCCGTACAGGAATCAGCCCCAGCATTTT
j_gene: TRBJ2-7; d_gene: NA; abundance: NA; v_gene: TRBV5-1; CDR3aa: CASSLAGGQQASSYEQYF; CDR3nt: TGCGCCAGCAGCTTGGCAGGTGGACAGCAGGCTAGCTCCTACGAGCAGTACTTC
j_gene: TRBJ2-7; d_gene: NA; abundance: NA; v_gene: TRBV27; CDR3aa: CASSPLDTYEQYF; CDR3nt: TGTGCCAGCAGTCCATTGGACACCTACGAGCAGTACTTC